Shown below are 2 T cell receptor beta chains from a single sample sequenced in a study of post-analysis software for immune sequencing data. What these receptors recognize is not known. Notes on the study in general: Compared with controls, patients had more of roughly 5 TRBV segments, including TRBV5-6, TRBV5-1 and TRBV20-1.

Presence of unique molecular identifiers characterized the TCR beta cDNA libraries. In TCRdb, the PCR reads were re-called with MiXCR into one record per CDR3 protein. This sample has hundreds of thousands of distinct CDR3 sequences; about 50% occur once, and the top ten carry approximately 4.5%. Sequenced: blood. These receptors all stem from a girl aged 5-17 years with multiple sclerosis.

A few counts support this clonotype. The rearrangement links TRBV3-1 to TRBJ1-6; D is unclear. The CDR3 consists of 14 residues. V was cut by 4 bases and J by 7 bases, with 11 bases left in between. The germline CDR1 and CDR2 sequences are LGHDT and YNNKEL (reference sequence). In DNA form, the CDR3 reads TGTGCCAGCAGCCTTCATACGGGAAATTCACCCCTCCACTTT. Protein sequence: CASSLHTGNSPLHF.

The chain links TRBV29-1 to TRBJ1-2; no reliable D call. The CDR3 runs 16 residues. The V gene lost 0 bases and the J gene lost 7 bases, with 21 bases spanning the gap. Per germline, CDR1 SQVTM and CDR2 ANQGSEA. The CDR3 reads CSVEDDWGIGLAGYTF. In DNA form, the CDR3 reads TGCAGCGTTGAAGATGACTGGGGTATAGGGTTGGCTGGCTACACCTTC.